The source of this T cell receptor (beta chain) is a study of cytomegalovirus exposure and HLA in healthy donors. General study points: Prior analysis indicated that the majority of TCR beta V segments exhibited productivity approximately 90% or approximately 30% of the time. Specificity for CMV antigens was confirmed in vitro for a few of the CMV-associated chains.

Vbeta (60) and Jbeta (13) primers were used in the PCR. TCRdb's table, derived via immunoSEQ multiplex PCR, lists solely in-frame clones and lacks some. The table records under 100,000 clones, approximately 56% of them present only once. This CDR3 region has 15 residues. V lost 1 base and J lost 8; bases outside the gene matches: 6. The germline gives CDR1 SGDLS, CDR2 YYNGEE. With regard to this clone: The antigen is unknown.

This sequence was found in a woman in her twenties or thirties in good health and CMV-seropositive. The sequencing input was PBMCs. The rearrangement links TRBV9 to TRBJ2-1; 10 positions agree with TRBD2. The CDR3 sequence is CASSVTLAGVDEQFF. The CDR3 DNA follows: TGTGCCAGCAGCGTAACGCTAGCGGGGGTGGATGAGCAGTTCTTC.